This is a list of T cell receptor beta chains from one sample in a study of T cell responses to AZD1222 COVID-19 vaccine. Assay used: immunoSEQ multiplex PCR; TCRdb lists only in-frame clones, some missing. The sample has more than 120,000 clones, 75% to 90% seen once. This specimen consisted of peripheral blood, obtained 28 days after the second AZD1222 dose. These receptors were taken from an adult who received the AZD1222 COVID-19 vaccine. Each CDR3 is given with its conserved first and last residue. Each record gives: clone size, CDR3 length, J gene, D gene, V gene, CDR3 protein, CDR3 DNA. A D gene is named only where the DNA matches it firmly. The size field is filled for only some rows; it gives once, few, many or a size class.

NA	14	TRBJ1-4	TRBD1	TRBV6-1	CASSSGTGDEKLFF	TGTGCCAGCAGTTCCGGGACAGGGGATGAAAAACTGTTTTTT
NA	15	TRBJ2-1	NA	TRBV7-9	CASSFQETRRGEQFF	TGTGCCAGCAGCTTTCAAGAAACCCGGAGGGGTGAGCAGTTCTTC
NA	15	TRBJ1-5	TRBD1	TRBV28	CASSLKQGKNQPQHF	TGTGCCAGCAGTTTAAAACAGGGGAAGAATCAGCCCCAGCATTTT
NA	13	TRBJ2-5	NA	TRBV10-1	CASSDVPWETQYF	TGCGCCAGCAGTGATGTACCTTGGGAGACCCAGTACTTC
NA	12	TRBJ2-5	NA	TRBV29-1	CSAGGGQETQYF	TGCAGCGCCGGGGGTGGCCAAGAGACCCAGTACTTC
NA	21	TRBJ2-4	TRBD2	TRBV4-2	CASSQDMSAGLAELAKNIQYF	TGTGCCAGCAGCCAAGATATGTCGGCCGGACTAGCGGAATTAGCCAAAAACATTCAGTACTTC
NA	18	TRBJ1-1	NA	TRBV10-3	CAISDKVIGREVATEAFF	TGTGCCATCAGTGATAAGGTTATTGGCAGGGAGGTTGCCACTGAAGCTTTCTTT
NA	15	TRBJ1-6	NA	TRBV5-6	CASSLGQIYNSPLHF	TGTGCCAGCAGCTTGGGACAGATTTATAATTCACCCCTCCACTTT
NA	11	TRBJ1-2	NA	TRBV24-1	CATSQNYGYTF	TGTGCCACCAGTCAGAACTATGGCTACACCTTC
NA	15	TRBJ2-2	NA	TRBV6-1	CASSEGGTATGELFF	TGTGCCAGCAGTGAAGGAGGGACGGCTACCGGGGAGCTGTTTTTT
NA	15	TRBJ2-5	TRBD2	TRBV4-3	CASSQDSLAGETQYF	TGCGCCAGCAGCCAAGATTCACTAGCGGGAGAGACCCAGTACTTC
NA	13	TRBJ2-1	TRBD1	TRBV12-3/TRBV12-4	CASSITGGWRQFF	TGTGCCAGCAGTATTACAGGGGGTTGGAGGCAGTTCTTC
NA	16	TRBJ1-6	TRBD1	TRBV6-4	CASRETGQGGNSPLHF	TGTGCCAGCAGGGAGACGGGACAGGGGGGCAATTCACCCCTCCACTTT
NA	15	TRBJ2-3	TRBD2	TRBV6-1	CASSEGGTSGEKQYF	TGTGCCAGCAGTGAAGGGGGGACTAGCGGGGAGAAGCAGTATTTT
NA	14	TRBJ1-2	NA	TRBV2	CATPPWGENYGYTF	TGTGCCACCCCTCCCTGGGGGGAGAACTATGGCTACACCTTC
NA	15	TRBJ2-6	NA	TRBV27	CASSSLGTGANVLTF	TGTGCCAGCAGTTCACTGGGGACTGGGGCCAACGTCCTGACTTTC
NA	15	TRBJ1-5	TRBD1	TRBV10-2	CATRGWGGSNQPQHF	TGCGCCACCAGGGGGTGGGGGGGTAGCAATCAGCCCCAGCATTTT
NA	15	TRBJ2-5	TRBD2	TRBV7-9	CASSLGLAGGETQYF	TGTGCCAGCAGCCTGGGCCTAGCGGGAGGGGAGACCCAGTACTTC
NA	13	TRBJ2-5	NA	TRBV6-6	CASEGGSGTAQYF	TGTGCCAGCGAAGGGGGGTCGGGCACGGCCCAGTACTTC
NA	14	TRBJ1-5	NA	TRBV18	CASSPELGNQPQHF	TGTGCCAGCTCACCTGAGTTGGGTAATCAGCCCCAGCATTTT
NA	13	TRBJ1-1	NA	TRBV9	CASSVKGNTEAFF	TGTGCCAGCAGCGTAAAAGGAAACACTGAAGCTTTCTTT
NA	17	TRBJ1-6	NA	TRBV11-2	CASSLDRSDDLNSPLHF	TGTGCCAGCAGCTTAGATCGGTCGGATGACCTTAATTCACCCCTCCACTTT
NA	13	TRBJ2-1	NA	TRBV5-1	CASSLVTSNEQFF	TGCGCCAGCAGCTTGGTGACTAGCAATGAGCAGTTCTTC
once	14	TRBJ2-7	TRBD1	TRBV7-2	CASSRQGTAYEQYF	TGTGCCAGCAGTCGACAGGGGACGGCCTACGAGCAGTACTTC
NA	14	TRBJ1-1	NA	TRBV7-9	CASSPQKGDTEAFF	TGTGCCAGCAGCCCTCAAAAGGGAGATACTGAAGCTTTCTTT
NA	14	TRBJ2-7	NA	TRBV9	CASSVEGSSYEQYF	TGTGCCAGCAGCGTAGAGGGCAGTTCCTACGAGCAGTACTTC
NA	14	TRBJ1-1	NA	TRBV6-5	CASSYAGRRTEAFF	TGTGCCAGCAGTTACGCAGGGAGGCGGACTGAAGCTTTCTTT
NA	15	TRBJ1-1	NA	TRBV7-2	CASSPQGGGNTEAFF	TGTGCCAGCAGCCCGCAGGGAGGGGGGAACACTGAAGCTTTCTTT
NA	15	TRBJ1-4	NA	TRBV19	CASSRAQLGSEKLFF	TGTGCCAGTAGTAGGGCACAGTTGGGTAGTGAAAAACTGTTTTTT
NA	14	TRBJ1-4	NA	TRBV30	CAWSVWGPDEKLFF	TGTGCCTGGAGTGTATGGGGTCCCGATGAAAAACTGTTTTTT
once	13	TRBJ2-2	TRBD1	TRBV29-1	CSVRTGHTGELFF	TGCAGCGTCCGGACAGGGCACACCGGGGAGCTGTTTTTT
NA	14	TRBJ1-5	NA	TRBV6-1	CASSEEPGSQPQHF	TGTGCCAGCAGTGAAGAGCCAGGGAGTCAGCCCCAGCATTTT
NA	15	TRBJ1-1	NA	TRBV7-9	CASSLDTGAPLEAFF	TGTGCCAGCAGCTTAGATACCGGGGCCCCGTTGGAAGCTTTCTTT
NA	15	TRBJ2-2	NA	TRBV10-3	CAISAGGANTGELFF	TGTGCCATCAGTGCTGGGGGCGCGAACACCGGGGAGCTGTTTTTT
NA	17	TRBJ1-5	NA	TRBV27	CASSLSGGRRLNQPQHF	TGTGCCAGCAGTCTCTCTGGAGGGCGGAGGCTCAATCAGCCCCAGCATTTT
NA	14	TRBJ1-2	NA	TRBV7-8	CASSASGQGGGYTF	TGTGCCAGCAGCGCCTCGGGGCAGGGAGGTGGCTACACCTTC
NA	15	TRBJ1-2	TRBD1	TRBV6-5	CASSYSRQGTYGYTF	TGTGCCAGCAGTTACTCGAGACAGGGTACCTATGGCTACACCTTC
NA	15	TRBJ1-2	NA	TRBV7-9	CASSIQAGENYGYTF	TGTGCCAGCAGCATTCAAGCAGGGGAGAACTATGGCTACACCTTC